This T cell receptor beta chain appears in the sequencing data of a study of shared clonotypes between healthy human individuals. Study-level information: Aged 18 to 49, the donors were a couple of women and three men. Study outcomes and limitations: Non-shared clonotypes were found to have lower generation probabilities than the clonotypes that were shared by all four of the sorted-subset donors. The study generally estimated greater richness for naive than memory subsets.

The CDR3 consists of 15 residues. The V and J ends lost 0 bases and 3 bases, in that order; junction bases with no gene match: 3. Germline CDR1 and CDR2: SGHNT and YYREEE (reference sequence). Turning to this clone: What it recognizes is unknown.

Sequencing used immunoSEQ multiplex PCR; TCRdb keeps in-frame clones, though not all of them. The sample has about 2.4 million clones, approximately 92% seen once. The chain joins TRBV5-4 to TRBJ1-5; TRBD1 matches 7 bases. The clonotype comes from a man aged 18 to 29 in good health. Material for sequencing was naive CD4+ T cells sorted from blood. Subset noted: CD45RA+ positively selected. The DNA of the CDR3 is TGTGCCAGCAGCTTGGGACAGGGACTCAATCAGCCCCAGCATTTT. Protein sequence: CASSLGQGLNQPQHF.